The following is a T cell receptor (beta chain) sequence with its context. Its binding antigen is unknown. It has no much larger one-base neighbor in the sample; base qualities were not kept. Lesional scalp punch biopsies and peripheral blood were collected from alopecia areata patients. PBMCs were separated by density centrifugation and stained for CD3, CD4 and CD8, after which CD4+ and CD8+ T cells were sorted on a FACSAria. As part of a multicenter biomarker study, untreated alopecia areata patients were recruited. In 5 or 6 patients from the biomarker study, blood CD8+ T cells were sorted further into NKG2D-low and NKG2D-high fractions. This entry is derived from a study of CD8+ T cells in alopecia areata (dated by TCRdb to between 2017 and 2018). For context, the study as a whole: The study used high-throughput TCRbeta sequencing to examine T cell clonal expansion in alopecia areata, in both the C3H/HeJ mouse model and human patients. Scalp tissue and sorted CD4+ and CD8+ peripheral blood T cells from patchy and totalis/universalis alopecia areata patients and from healthy controls were covered by human TCRbeta sequencing. Clonality in the scalp was compared among normal scalp (n=4), patchy alopecia areata scalp (n=8), and alopecia totalis/universalis scalp (n=8). The RNA source kit depended on sample type: the PAXgene miRNA kit for fixed scalp, the miRNeasy kit for PBMCs, and the RNeasy kit for mouse skin. TCRbeta CDR3 regions were amplified by immunoSEQ multiplex PCR with 35 Vbeta forward and 13 Jbeta reverse primers.

Results and caveats for the whole study, not just this receptor: Higher clonality and more expanded CD8+ clones were observed in lesional scalp than in normal scalp, particularly in alopecia totalis/universalis, a finding suggestive of antigenic drive. Compared with mice, TCR sequences shared between patients were less clear, possibly partly because of HLA diversity across the patient population. Resident alphabeta T cells in normal human skin are also sequenced, complicating scalp TCR repertoire analysis, unlike mouse skin dominated by gammadelta T cells.

V lost 3 bases and J lost 2 bases, and the count of bases not matched to a germline gene is 3. From cysteine to phenylalanine, the CDR3 is 15 amino acids long. The retained sequence is limited to the CDR3, 45 bases, with the frame set at the first base. From the germline V gene, CDR1 is LGHNA and CDR2 is YSLEER. Library creation used the immunoSEQ multiplex PCR assay. To provide template for TCR sequencing, every sample had RNA extracted and reverse transcribed into cDNA. First-strand cDNA was synthesized with SuperScript III using a 2:1 mix of oligo-dT and random hexamers. A synthetic immune receptor repertoire was used to assess amplification bias, and residual bias was removed computationally. The published analysis was carried out like this. Raw reads were preprocessed for error removal, and CDR3 was defined according to IMGT conventions as running from the conserved cysteine to phenylalanine. Clonality was computed by normalizing Shannon entropy by log2 of the number of productive unique TCRs and subtracting the result from 1. CD4 or CD8 identity of scalp clones was inferred by cross-referencing scalp TCRbeta sequences with sorted blood CD4 and CD8 repertoires. The source is immuneACCESS, and TCRdb retained only in-frame sequences with V and J called. Part of the clones is not carried over; for the studies checked, unresolved V genes explain less than half of this, and the remainder is unexplained. The V and J calls and clone size come from that table; D and trimming were worked out from the DNA. The sample table contains approximately 29,000 clones; only one count was recorded for about 74% of them. The ten largest clones represent around 19% of the sample.

Recombination linked TRBV4-3 to TRBJ2-5, with 10 junctional bases fitting TRBD2. The clonotype originates from a human donor with alopecia areata. The sample was NKG2D-low CD8+ T cells sorted from blood. The cell subset or site label for this specimen denotes: sorted CD8+ NKG2D-low blood T cells. This receptor has the CDR3 CASSHERGGQETQYF. Read as DNA, the sequence is TGCGCCAGCAGCCATGAGCGGGGGGGGCAAGAGACCCAGTACTTC.